This T cell receptor beta chain was found in a study of blood T cell repertoires in COVID-19. Overall study: The analysed material was cDNA or gDNA that came from T cells, B-cell-depleted T cells, or PBMCs.

The CDR3 sequence is 13 residues long. Germline CDR1 SNHLY, CDR2 FYNNEI. Trimming cost V 9 bases and J 1 base; bases outside gene matches: 4. Authors' analysis steps: Estimates of nucleated cell counts were drawn from the amplification of reference gene primers. Measured with immunoSEQ multiplex PCR; TCRdb has only the in-frame clones, and not every one. V and J calls and clone size are given by that table; D and trimming were obtained from the DNA. Of 40,000 to 55,000 clones listed, 65% to 85% are singletons. The gene calls are TRBV2 and TRBJ2-7; 9 nucleotides align to TRBD1. Sequences were obtained from peripheral blood. This receptor was identified in a human donor in a cohort sampled during active COVID-19. Written as DNA, the CDR3 is TGTGCCAGACGGGGGACAGGGTCCTACGAGCAGTACTTC. This encodes CARRGTGSYEQYF.